Following are 25 T cell receptor beta chains from one sample sequenced in a study of early T cells in non-severe SARS-CoV-2 infection. MiXCR was run by TCRdb on the 5' RACE reads, yielding one entry per CDR3 protein. The sample has 30,000 to 40,000 distinct CDR3 sequences, roughly 4.8% seen once. The source material was whole blood. The receptors originated from an adult who was a healthcare worker with PCR-confirmed SARS-CoV-2 infection or an uninfected control (not recorded which).

At least ten counts were recorded for this clonotype. The chain joins TRBV18 to TRBJ2-7; TRBD1 agrees at 10 bases. Germline V gene lookup returns CDR1 KGHSH and CDR2 LQKENI. The V segment lost 5 bases and the J segment 7 bases; nucleotides outside the gene matches: 5. The CDR3 spans 13 residues. The CDR3 DNA sequence: TGTGCCAGCTCAGGGACAGGGGAGAGAGAGCAGTACTTC. Its translation: CASSGTGEREQYF.

Notes on this clonotype: Since a much larger clone is just one base distant, this may be a read error. V and J are TRBV3-1 and TRBJ2-2; no reliable D call. The germline V gene has CDR1 LGHDT and CDR2 YNNKEL (reference sequence). The CDR3 has 14 residues. The DNA of the CDR3 is TGTCCCAGCAGCCAAGTTTCGAACACCGGGGAGCTGTTTTTT. This sequence encodes CPSSQVSNTGELFF. The full variable domain, with the rest looked up from reference TRBV3-1 and TRBJ2-2, is DTAVSQTPKYLVTQMGNDKSIKCEQNLGHDTMYWYKQDSKKFLKIMFSYNNKELIINETVPNRFSPKSPDKAHLNLHINSLELGDSAVYFCPSSQVSNTGELFFGEGSRLTVL.

There are many counts of this clonotype. The gene calls are TRBV20-1 and TRBJ1-2; 9 nucleotides agree with TRBD1. The CDR3 spans 11 residues. V trimming: 4 bases; J trimming: 8 bases; junction bases outside the gene matches: 2. Germline loops: CDR1 DFQATT, CDR2 SNEGSKA (reference sequence). The CDR3 DNA follows: TGCAGTGCTACGGACAGGGGAGGCTACACCTTC. This encodes CSATDRGGYTF.

There are many counts of this clonotype. The chain couples TRBV20-1 to TRBJ1-1; possible D gene TRBD1, 5 bases. Per the germline V gene, CDR1 is DFQATT and CDR2 is SNEGSKA (reference sequence). This CDR3 is built from 14 residues. V lost 4 bases, J lost 0 bases, and 12 bases lay in between. The chain's CDR3 is CSAINSGMNTEAFF. DNA of the CDR3: TGCAGTGCTATTAATTCAGGGATGAACACTGAAGCTTTCTTT.

A few counts support this clonotype. Written as DNA, the CDR3 is TGTGCCAGCAGCCAAGAACTAGCGGGGGGGCGCTCCTACAATGAGCAGTTCTTC. It translates to CASSQELAGGRSYNEQFF. This chain joins TRBV3-1 and TRBJ2-1, with 13 bases aligning to TRBD2. CDR3 length: 18 amino acids. From germline, CDR1 is LGHDT and CDR2 YNNKEL (reference sequence). With 0 bases clipped from V and 0 bases from J, the junction kept 2 bases outside the gene matches.

This clonotype was observed at least ten times. CDR3 region: CASSSYPRQTYNEQFF. The CDR3 region has the DNA TGTGCCAGCAGCTCCTATCCGAGACAGACCTACAATGAGCAGTTCTTC. The chain has TRBV7-6 and TRBJ2-1, with a weak D call TRBD1 (5 bases). The CDR3 totals 16 residues. V was pared by 4 bases and J by 2 bases, with 15 bases between. Germline-derived CDR1 and CDR2 are SGHVS and FNYEAQ.

This sequence joins TRBV19 and TRBJ2-2; no firm D call. CDR3 size: 17 residues. The ends were cut back, 3 bases at V and 0 bases at J, with 14 bases in the middle. Germline CDR1 is LNHDA and CDR2 is SQIVND (reference sequence). DNA of the CDR3: TGTGCCAGTAGTATTACCAACGGGCCAGCGAACACCGGGGAGCTGTTTTTT. The encoded protein is CASSITNGPANTGELFF.

This clonotype was seen ten or more times. V is TRBV10-3 and J is TRBJ1-6, with TRBD1 identical over 8 bases. V shed 6 bases, J shed 5 bases, and the junction held 9 bases outside the gene matches. CDR1 is ENHRY and CDR2 is SYGVKD in the germline V gene. The CDR3 consists of 16 residues. CDR3: CAISLDRGRDNSPLHF. The CDR3 DNA reads TGTGCCATCAGCCTTGACAGGGGCCGCGATAATTCACCCCTCCACTTT.

This clonotype was counted ten times or more. J is TRBJ2-6 and V is TRBV6-6; a weak D match, TRBD1 (5 bases). Trimming stripped 6 bases from V and 3 bases from J, with 9 bases between. Germline-derived CDR1 and CDR2 are MNHNY and SVGAGI (reference sequence). The CDR3 spans 14 residues. The CDR3 reads CASRQGGGANVLTF. CDR3 DNA: TGTGCCAGCAGGCAGGGTGGTGGGGCCAACGTCCTGACTTTC.

This clonotype was counted at least ten times. V is TRBV20-1 and J is TRBJ2-3; D gene ambiguous. CDR1 is DFQATT and CDR2 is SNEGSKA in the germline V gene (reference sequence). The CDR3 is 12 amino acids. Trimming took 6 bases from V and 3 from J, leaving 10 bases between them. DNA of the CDR3: TGCAGTGCGCCTGTGGGGACAGATACGCAGTATTTT. As protein: CSAPVGTDTQYF.

This clonotype came up many times. This chain uses TRBV20-1 with TRBJ1-2; possibly TRBD1 for D (5 bases). Trimming pared 3 bases from V and 3 bases from J, leaving 17 bases between. Germline V gene data show CDR1 as DFQATT and CDR2 as SNEGSKA (reference sequence). This CDR3 is built from 15 residues. CDR3 protein: CSARVLPLGHYGYTF. The DNA of the CDR3 is TGCAGTGCTAGGGTTCTGCCCCTGGGGCACTATGGCTACACCTTC.

This clonotype was picked up many times. J is TRBJ2-7 and V is TRBV19; 10 bases agree with TRBD1. Germline V gives CDR1 LNHDA, CDR2 SQIVND (reference sequence). The J segment lost 2 bases and the V segment lost 3 bases, leaving 4 bases of the junction unmatched. CDR3 length equals 15 residues. CDR3 DNA: TGTGCCAGTAGTATCCTCGGGACAGGGGCCTACGAGCAGTACTTC. Translated, it gives CASSILGTGAYEQYF.

In this sample, this clonotype turned up many times. The chain uses TRBV5-4 and TRBJ1-1; D is unresolved. Trimming removed 4 bases at V and 3 bases at J, with 13 bases between. This CDR3 has 14 residues. Germline-derived CDR1 and CDR2 are SGHNT and YYREEE (reference sequence). The CDR3 is CASSRESTDTEAFF. The CDR3 DNA reads as TGTGCCAGCAGCCGGGAATCCACGGACACTGAAGCTTTCTTT. The full variable domain, rest sourced from reference TRBV5-4 and TRBJ1-1, is ETGVTQSPTHLIKTRGQQVTLRCSSQSGHNTVSWYQQALGQGPQFIFQYYREEENGRGNFPPRFSGLQFPNYSSELNVNALELDDSALYLCASSRESTDTEAFFGQGTRLTVV.

This clonotype showed up many times. The J gene is TRBJ2-1, the V gene TRBV30; D not resolved. The CDR3 length is 14 residues. With 2 bases removed from V and 0 bases from J, the gap between germline ends came to 8 bases. CDR1 and CDR2 from the germline V gene are GTSNPN and SVGIG (reference sequence). The CDR3 DNA reads TGTGCCTGGAGTCCCGGAAGCTCCTACAATGAGCAGTTCTTC. Its protein is CAWSPGSSYNEQFF.

There are many counts of this clonotype. The rearrangement joins TRBV12-3 or TRBV12-4 to TRBJ2-5, with D possibly TRBD2 on 5 matching bases. The CDR3 totals 13 residues. Trimming removed 3 bases at V and 5 bases at J, with 10 bases between. For the CDR3, the DNA is TGTGCCAGCAGTTTCGCCGGGAAGGAGACCCAGTACTTC. This encodes CASSFAGKETQYF.

There are many counts of this clonotype. The CDR3 nucleotides are TGTGCCAGCACAATCGAAGTGTCCTACGAGCAGTACTTC. It translates to CASTIEVSYEQYF. This rearrangement joins TRBV6-1 to TRBJ2-7; D remains ambiguous. This CDR3 is built from 13 residues. V lost 7 bases to trimming and J lost 1 base, with 11 bases between them. Germline-derived CDR1 and CDR2 are MNHNS and SASEGT.

This clonotype was counted only a few times. This chain links TRBV7-2 with TRBJ1-2; D uncertain. Trimming cost V 6 bases and J 6 bases, with 14 bases left between them. This CDR3 region has 13 residues. Per germline, CDR1 SGHTA and CDR2 FQGNSA. CDR3 protein: CASSSVAKNGYTF. The CDR3 nucleotides read TGTGCCAGCAGTTCGGTGGCGAAGAATGGCTACACCTTC.

This clonotype was picked up many times. The chain links TRBV7-9 to TRBJ1-2, with D possibly being TRBD1 (5 bases). The V gene lost 4 bases and the J gene lost 7 bases, with 10 bases spanning the gap. This CDR3 spans 12 amino acids. Germline CDR1 reads SEHNR; CDR2 reads FQNEAQ (reference sequence). The CDR3 spells CASSWDSFGYTF. Here the CDR3 DNA reads TGTGCCAGCAGCTGGGACTCTTTTGGCTACACCTTC.

This clonotype was seen many times. V is TRBV29-1 and J is TRBJ1-1, with a possible D match to TRBD1 (5 bases). Germline CDR1 is SQVTM and CDR2 is ANQGSEA. V gave up 5 bases and J gave up 2 bases, with 12 bases separating them. This CDR3 spans 13 amino acids. The CDR3 DNA sequence: TGCAGCGTTAGTGGGACGTTCAACACTGAAGCTTTCTTT. This sequence encodes CSVSGTFNTEAFF.

This clonotype was observed many times. This chain uses TRBV29-1 with TRBJ2-5, with 8 positions matching TRBD1. The CDR3 is 13 amino acids. Germline V gene sequence: CDR1 SQVTM, CDR2 ANQGSEA. The ends lost 6 bases at V and 2 bases at J; junction bases unmatched: 5. CDR3 in amino acids: CSVDREGQETQYF. CDR3 DNA: TGCAGCGTGGACAGGGAAGGGCAAGAGACCCAGTACTTC.

This clonotype was recorded at least ten times. This chain connects TRBV5-6 to TRBJ2-7; D may match TRBD1 or TRBD2 (7 bases each). The germline V gene has CDR1 SGHDT and CDR2 YYEEEE. The CDR3 totals 14 residues. The V end was cut by 4 bases, the J end by 2 bases, with 13 bases between. CDR3 amino acids: CASSGGGQPYEQYF. The CDR3 DNA reads TGTGCCAGCAGCGGCGGGGGACAGCCCTACGAGCAGTACTTC. The whole variable domain, filled in from reference TRBV5-6 and TRBJ2-7, reads DAGVTQSPTHLIKTRGQQVTLRCSPKSGHDTVSWYQQALGQGPQFIFQYYEEEERQRGNFPDRFSGHQFPNYSSELNVNALLLGDSALYLCASSGGGQPYEQYFGPGTRLTVT.

This clonotype was recorded many times. The chain recombines TRBV6-5 with TRBJ2-5; D unresolved. Trimming removed 6 bases at V and 2 bases at J, with 13 bases between. CDR1 MNHEY and CDR2 SVGAGI come from the germline V gene. The CDR3 is made up of 14 amino acids. The CDR3 spells CASRPVTGQETQYF. Written as DNA, the CDR3 is TGTGCCAGCAGACCTGTGACCGGTCAAGAGACCCAGTACTTC.

This clonotype is medium-sized in the sample. The chain is built from TRBV20-1 and TRBJ2-1; D uncertain. There are 17 residues in the CDR3. Germline V gene lookup returns CDR1 DFQATT and CDR2 SNEGSKA (reference sequence). Between the trimmed V and J ends, which lost 2 bases and 5 bases, there was a span of 22 bases. CDR3 sequence: CSARRASPDLGNNEQFF. CDR3 coding DNA: TGCAGTGCTAGACGGGCTAGTCCAGACCTGGGGAACAATGAGCAGTTCTTC.

This clonotype was counted between two and nine times. CDR3 in amino acids: CASSLEATQETQYF. The CDR3 DNA sequence: TGTGCCAGCAGCTTGGAGGCCACCCAAGAGACCCAGTACTTC. The J gene is TRBJ2-5, the V gene TRBV5-4; D unresolved. Germline CDR1 SGHNT, CDR2 YYREEE (reference sequence). The V and J ends lost 0 bases and 1 base respectively, with 7 bases between them. The CDR3 has 14 amino acids.

In this sample, this clonotype turned up many times. V usage is TRBV4-2 and J usage is TRBJ2-2, with 8 bases fitting TRBD2. V lost 4 bases, J lost 6 bases, and 4 bases stayed unmatched. CDR1 is LGHNA and CDR2 is YNFKEQ in the germline V gene. The CDR3 is 14 amino acids. CDR3 in amino acids: CASSPGGRPGELFF. The CDR3 DNA reads as TGTGCCAGCAGCCCGGGGGGGCGGCCCGGGGAGCTGTTTTTT.